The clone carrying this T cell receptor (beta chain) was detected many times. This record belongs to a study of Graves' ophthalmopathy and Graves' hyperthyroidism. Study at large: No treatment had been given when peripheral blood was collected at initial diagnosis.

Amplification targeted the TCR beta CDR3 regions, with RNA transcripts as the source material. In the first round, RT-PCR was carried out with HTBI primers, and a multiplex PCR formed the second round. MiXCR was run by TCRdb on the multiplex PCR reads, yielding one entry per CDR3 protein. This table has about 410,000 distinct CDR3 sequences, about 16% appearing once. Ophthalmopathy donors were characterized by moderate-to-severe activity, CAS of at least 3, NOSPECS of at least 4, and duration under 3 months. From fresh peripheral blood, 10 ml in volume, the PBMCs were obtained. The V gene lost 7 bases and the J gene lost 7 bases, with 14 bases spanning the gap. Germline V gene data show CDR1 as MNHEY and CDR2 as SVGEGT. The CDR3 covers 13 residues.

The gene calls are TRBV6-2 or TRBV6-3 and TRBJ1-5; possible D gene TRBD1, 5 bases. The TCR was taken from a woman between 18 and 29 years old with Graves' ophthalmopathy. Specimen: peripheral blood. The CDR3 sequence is CASIEGREQPQHF. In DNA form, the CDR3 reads TGTGCCAGCATCGAGGGGCGTGAACAGCCCCAGCATTTT.